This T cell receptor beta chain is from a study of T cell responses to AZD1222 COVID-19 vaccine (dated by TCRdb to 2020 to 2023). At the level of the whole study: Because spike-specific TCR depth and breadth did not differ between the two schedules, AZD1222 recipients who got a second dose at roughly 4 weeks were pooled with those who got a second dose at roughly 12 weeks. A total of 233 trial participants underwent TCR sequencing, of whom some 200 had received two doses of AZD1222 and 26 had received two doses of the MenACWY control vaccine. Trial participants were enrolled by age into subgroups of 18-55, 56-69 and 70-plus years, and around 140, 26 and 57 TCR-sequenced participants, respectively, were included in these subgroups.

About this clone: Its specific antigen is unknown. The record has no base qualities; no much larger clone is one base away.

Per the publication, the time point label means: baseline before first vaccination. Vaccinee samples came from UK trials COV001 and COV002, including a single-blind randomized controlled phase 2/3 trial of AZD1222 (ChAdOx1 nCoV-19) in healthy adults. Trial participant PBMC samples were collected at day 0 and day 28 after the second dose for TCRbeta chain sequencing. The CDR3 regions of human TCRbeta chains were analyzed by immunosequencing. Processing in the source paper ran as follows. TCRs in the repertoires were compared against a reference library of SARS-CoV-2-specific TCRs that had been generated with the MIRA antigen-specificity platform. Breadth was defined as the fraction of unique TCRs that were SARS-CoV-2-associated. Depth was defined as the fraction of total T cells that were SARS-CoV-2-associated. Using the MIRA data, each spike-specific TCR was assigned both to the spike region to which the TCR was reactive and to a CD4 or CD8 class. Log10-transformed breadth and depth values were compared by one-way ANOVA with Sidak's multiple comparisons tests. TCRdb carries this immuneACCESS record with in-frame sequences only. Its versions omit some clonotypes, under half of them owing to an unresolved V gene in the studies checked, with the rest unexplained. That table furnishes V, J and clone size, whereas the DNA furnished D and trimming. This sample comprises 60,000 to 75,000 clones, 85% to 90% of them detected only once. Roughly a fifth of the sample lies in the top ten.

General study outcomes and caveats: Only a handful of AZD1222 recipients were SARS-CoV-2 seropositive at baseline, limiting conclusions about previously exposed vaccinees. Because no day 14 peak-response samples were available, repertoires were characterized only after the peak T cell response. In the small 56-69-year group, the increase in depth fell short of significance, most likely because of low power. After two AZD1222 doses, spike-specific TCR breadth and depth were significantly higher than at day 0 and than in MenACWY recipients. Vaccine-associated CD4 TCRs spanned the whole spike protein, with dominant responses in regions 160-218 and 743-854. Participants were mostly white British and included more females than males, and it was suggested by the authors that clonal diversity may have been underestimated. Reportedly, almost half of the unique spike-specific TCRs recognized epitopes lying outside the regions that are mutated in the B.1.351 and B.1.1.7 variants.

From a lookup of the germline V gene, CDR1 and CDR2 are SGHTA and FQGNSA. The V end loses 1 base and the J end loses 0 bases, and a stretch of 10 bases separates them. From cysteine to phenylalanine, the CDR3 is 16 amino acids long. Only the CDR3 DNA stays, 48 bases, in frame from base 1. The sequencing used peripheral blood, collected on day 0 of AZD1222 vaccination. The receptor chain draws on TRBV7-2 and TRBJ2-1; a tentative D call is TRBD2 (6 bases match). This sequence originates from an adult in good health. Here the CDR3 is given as CASSLVGLSSYNEQFF. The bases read TGTGCCAGCAGCTTAGTGGGACTCAGCTCCTACAATGAGCAGTTCTTC.